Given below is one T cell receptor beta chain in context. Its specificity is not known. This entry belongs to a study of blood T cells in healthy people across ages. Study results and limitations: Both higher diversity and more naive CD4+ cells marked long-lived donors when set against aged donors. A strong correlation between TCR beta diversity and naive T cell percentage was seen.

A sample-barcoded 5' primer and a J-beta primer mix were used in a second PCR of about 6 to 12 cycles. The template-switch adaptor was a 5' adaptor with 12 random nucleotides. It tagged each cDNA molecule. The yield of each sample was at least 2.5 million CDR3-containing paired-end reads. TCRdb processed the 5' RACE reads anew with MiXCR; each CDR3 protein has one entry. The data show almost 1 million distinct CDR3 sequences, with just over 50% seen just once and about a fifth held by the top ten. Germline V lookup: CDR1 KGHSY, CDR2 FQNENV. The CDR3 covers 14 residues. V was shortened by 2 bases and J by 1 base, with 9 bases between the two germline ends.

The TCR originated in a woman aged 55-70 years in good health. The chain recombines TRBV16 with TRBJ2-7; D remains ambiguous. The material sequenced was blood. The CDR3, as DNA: TGTGCCAGCAGCCAAGGCGCCCGATCCTACGAGCAGTACTTC. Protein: CASSQGARSYEQYF.